Below, 25 T cell receptor beta chains from the same sample are listed, as sequenced in a study of T-cell reconstitution after alpha-beta-depleted transplantation in children. Preparing the TCRbeta library involved the use of unique molecular identifiers. TCRdb reprocessed the PCR reads with MiXCR, giving one entry per CDR3 protein. Among approximately 350,000 distinct CDR3 sequences, roughly 14% were seen once, and the ten largest hold over 3.5%. Sequencing used PBMCs, obtained from the stem cell graft. The receptors here all came from a human donor who donated a stem cell graft to a child with Fanconi anemia.

The chain carries TRBV6-5 and TRBJ2-5, with 11 bases identical to TRBD2. CDR3 size: 17 residues. CDR1 is MNHEY and CDR2 is SVGAGI in the germline V gene. The V gene end was trimmed by 0 bases and the J gene end by 3 bases; junction bases not matched to a gene: 6. CDR3 DNA sequence: TGTGCCAGCAGTTACTCGGCAGGGACTAGCGGTAAAGAGACCCAGTACTTC. It translates to CASSYSAGTSGKETQYF.

This clonotype was observed a few times. This chain uses TRBV18 with TRBJ1-1; 12 nucleotides match TRBD1. This CDR3 has 15 residues. Per the germline V gene, CDR1 is KGHSH and CDR2 is LQKENI. With 5 bases clipped from V and 3 bases from J, the junction kept 4 bases outside the gene matches. The CDR3 loop is CASSEGQGADTEAFF. As DNA, the CDR3 is TGTGCCAGCTCAGAGGGACAGGGGGCGGACACTGAAGCTTTCTTT.

The chain has TRBV20-1 and TRBJ2-7; D is unresolved. Trimming shortened V by 7 bases and J by 2 bases, and 18 bases separated the two germline ends. From germline, CDR1 is DFQATT and CDR2 SNEGSKA (reference sequence). This CDR3 spans 14 amino acids. In nucleotides, the CDR3 is TGCAGTGTCGTCCGGCTCGGAGCCCCCTACGAGCAGTACGTC. Protein sequence: CSVVRLGAPYEQYV.

This clonotype was observed at least ten times. The gene calls are TRBV3-1 and TRBJ2-3; 8 bases are shared with TRBD2. V was clipped by 7 bases and J by 2 bases; unmatched bases: 5. The CDR3 runs 14 residues. In germline, CDR1 is LGHDT, CDR2 YNNKEL (reference sequence). The DNA for the CDR3 is TGTGCCAGCAAGTTAGCGGGGATCACAGATACGCAGTATTTT. Its protein product is CASKLAGITDTQYF.

This clonotype was seen many times. The rearrangement uses TRBV6-2 or TRBV6-3 and TRBJ1-5, with 8 bases that match TRBD1. The CDR3 is 16 residues long. The J segment lost 6 bases and the V segment lost 2 bases, leaving 9 bases of the junction unmatched. CDR1 is MNHEY, CDR2 SVGEGT, per germline. In DNA, the CDR3 is TGTGCCAGCAGTTACGGGCAGGGGGCCTATTTTCAGCCCCAGCATTTT. This codes for CASSYGQGAYFQPQHF.

The chain links TRBV20-1 to TRBJ1-5, with 7 positions matching TRBD1. The CDR3 is 13 residues long. Germline CDR1 and CDR2: DFQATT and SNEGSKA (reference sequence). After removal of 6 bases from V and 5 bases from J, the junction contained 7 bases not matched to a gene. The chain's CDR3 is CSAQQGTDQPQHF. The CDR3 nucleotides read TGCAGTGCGCAGCAGGGGACAGATCAGCCCCAGCATTTT.

This clonotype was detected ten times or more. The J gene is TRBJ2-3, the V gene TRBV5-1; D may be TRBD2 (5 bases). This CDR3 spans 15 amino acids. The germline V gene has CDR1 SGHRS and CDR2 YFSETQ. V lost 2 bases, J lost 4 bases, and 14 bases lay in between. CDR3 nucleotides: TGCGCCAGCAGCTTCGAAATAGCGTCGTCAGATACGCAGTATTTT. It yields the protein CASSFEIASSDTQYF.

This clonotype was seen more than once but under ten times. This chain uses TRBV7-2 with TRBJ2-3, with D perhaps TRBD1 (5 bases). The length of the CDR3 is 15 residues. The germline CDR1 and CDR2 sequences are SGHTA and FQGNSA. Trimming removed 5 bases from V and 2 bases from J, with 14 bases in between. The CDR3 region has the DNA TGTGCCAGCAGCGTAAAGGGTGGGGCCACAGATACGCAGTATTTT. Its translation is CASSVKGGATDTQYF.

The chain has TRBV18 and TRBJ1-1; 7 bases are shared with TRBD1. V lost 5 bases to trimming and J lost 1 base; unmatched junction nucleotides: 10. CDR1 is KGHSH and CDR2 is LQKENI in the germline V gene. The CDR3 runs to 16 residues. The CDR3 DNA sequence: TGTGCCAGCTCAGCTTATACCGGGACAGCGAACACTGAAGCTTTCTTT. It encodes CASSAYTGTANTEAFF.

This clonotype was seen ten or more times. The J gene is TRBJ2-5, the V gene TRBV29-1; D ambiguous. The length of the CDR3 is 12 residues. V was pared by 4 bases and J by 5 bases, with 11 bases between. Germline V CDR1 and CDR2: SQVTM, ANQGSEA. CDR3 loop: CSVAWAEETQYF. The DNA of the CDR3 is TGCAGCGTTGCATGGGCTGAGGAGACCCAGTACTTC.

In its sample, this clonotype was seen many times. This rearrangement joins TRBV6-2 or TRBV6-3 to TRBJ2-7; D is unresolved. CDR1 is MNHEY and CDR2 is SVGEGT in the germline V gene. Deletions cut 5 bases from V and 5 bases from J, with 16 bases between. The CDR3 consists of 14 residues. The CDR3 reads CASSPSEVLHEQYF. The CDR3 bases are TGTGCCAGCAGTCCTTCCGAGGTGTTACACGAGCAGTACTTC.

Note on this clonotype: Being one base from a much bigger clone, this may be a read error. This chain joins TRBV5-1 and TRBJ2-1; possible D gene TRBD1, 5 bases. The length of the CDR3 is 14 residues. V lost 2 bases, J lost 9 bases, and 15 bases lay in between. In germline, CDR1 is SGHRS, CDR2 YFSETQ. For the CDR3, the DNA is TGCGCCAGCAGCTTTGACCAGGGATTTTGTGAGCAGTTCTTC. Amino acids: CASSFDQGFCEQFF.

At least ten counts were recorded for this clonotype. The chain uses TRBV7-6 and TRBJ1-1; TRBD1 is a possible D gene (5 bases). V gave up 5 bases and J gave up 12 bases, with 16 bases separating them. The CDR3 totals 12 residues. Germline CDR1 reads SGHVS; CDR2 reads FNYEAQ. The CDR3 DNA is TGTGCCAGCAGCCTCGGGACGGGAACAACTTTCTTT. This gives the protein CASSLGTGTTFF.

This clonotype has a handful of counts. The rearrangement joins TRBV6-2 or TRBV6-3 to TRBJ2-2, with TRBD1 matching 7 bases. CDR3 size: 16 residues. Germline V gene data show CDR1 as MNHEY and CDR2 as SVGEGT. The V gene end was trimmed by 7 bases and the J gene end by 3 bases; junction bases not matched to a gene: 11. The CDR3 protein is CASKNSPGQYTGELFF. CDR3 in DNA: TGTGCCAGCAAAAACTCACCGGGACAGTACACCGGGGAGCTGTTTTTT.

This clonotype was counted between two and nine times. The chain has TRBV3-1 and TRBJ2-1, with 7 bases that match TRBD2. V lost 0 bases and J lost 6; bases outside the gene matches: 8. CDR3 length equals 16 residues. Germline values: CDR1 LGHDT, CDR2 YNNKEL (reference sequence). As DNA, the CDR3 is TGTGCCAGCAGCCAAGATTGGGTAGCGGGCTTCAATGAGCAGTTCTTC. This translates into CASSQDWVAGFNEQFF.

This clonotype was seen more than once but under ten times. J is TRBJ1-6 and V is TRBV28; TRBD1 might be the D (6 bases). V lost 6 bases, J lost 6 bases, and 12 bases lay in between. This CDR3 has 14 amino acids. Germline lookup yields CDR1 MDHEN and CDR2 SYDVKM. The CDR3 coding sequence is TGTGCCAGCAGATCAGGGGTGCGTAATTCACCCCTCCACTTT. Translated: CASRSGVRNSPLHF.

J is TRBJ1-2 and V is TRBV27; D may be TRBD1 (5 bases). The CDR3 is 15 residues long. In germline, CDR1 is MNHEY, CDR2 SMNVEV (reference sequence). Trimming removed 5 bases at V and 0 bases at J, with 13 bases between. CDR3 coding DNA: TGTGCCAGCAGTATGATAGGGGATTCTAACTATGGCTACACCTTC. It yields the protein CASSMIGDSNYGYTF.

There are many counts of this clonotype. The chain recombines TRBV20-1 with TRBJ2-2; TRBD1 is a possible D gene (6 bases). Germline loops: CDR1 DFQATT, CDR2 SNEGSKA (reference sequence). The CDR3 is made up of 13 amino acids. Trimming removed 1 base at V and 6 bases at J, with 9 bases between. Here the CDR3 DNA reads TGCAGTGCTAGAGCACAGGGTGCCGGGGAGCTGTTTTTT. It is translated as CSARAQGAGELFF.

At least ten counts were recorded for this clonotype. The genes are TRBV11-2 and TRBJ1-1, with no clear D. The CDR3 totals 13 residues. V dropped 2 bases and J dropped 1 base, with 5 bases sitting between them. Germline values: CDR1 SGHAT, CDR2 FQNNGV. CDR3 bases: TGTGCCAGCAGCTTACACGAGAACACTGAAGCTTTCTTT. Residues: CASSLHENTEAFF. The variable domain in full, with the rest retrieved from reference TRBV11-2 and TRBJ1-1, is EAGVAQSPRYKIIEKRQSVAFWCNPISGHATLYWYQQILGQGPKLLIQFQNNGVVDDSQLPKDRFSAERLKGVDSTLKIQPAKLEDSAVYLCASSLHENTEAFFGQGTRLTVV.

This clonotype was seen repeatedly, ten times or more. The chain is built from TRBV5-1 and TRBJ2-1; D is uncertain. Germline CDR1 reads SGHRS; CDR2 reads YFSETQ. The CDR3 loop spans 14 amino acids. Trimming cost V 0 bases and J 1 base, with 5 bases left between them. The chain's CDR3 is CASSLDRSYNEQFF. In DNA, the CDR3 is TGCGCCAGCAGCTTGGACCGTTCCTACAATGAGCAGTTCTTC.

The chain joins TRBV4-1 to TRBJ1-4; D uncertain. In germline, CDR1 is MGHRA, CDR2 YSYEKL. The CDR3 contains 15 residues. V gave up 5 bases and J gave up 4 bases, with 14 bases separating them. The CDR3 DNA follows: TGCGCCAGCAGCTTCCGTCCCGGCCTTAATGAAAAACTGTTTTTT. Translated: CASSFRPGLNEKLFF.

The chain links TRBV13 to TRBJ2-7, with 9 bases aligning to TRBD1. The CDR3 runs to 15 residues. Germline CDR1 PRHDT, CDR2 FYEKMQ (reference sequence). Germline trimming cut 1 base from V and 5 bases from J; bases unmatched to any gene: 6. CDR3 in amino acids: CASSLAGTGLDEQYF. The CDR3 nucleotides are TGTGCCAGCAGCTTAGCAGGGACAGGGTTGGACGAGCAGTACTTC.

This chain links TRBV28 with TRBJ1-3; TRBD1 matches 7 bases. The CDR3 covers 14 residues. The germline V gene has CDR1 MDHEN and CDR2 SYDVKM. Trimming removed 10 bases from V and 0 bases from J; junction bases left unmatched: 6. CDR3 in amino acids: CATRGVTSGNTIYF. DNA for the CDR3: TGTGCCACCAGGGGGGTTACCTCTGGAAACACCATATATTTT.

The chain joins TRBV12-3 or TRBV12-4 to TRBJ1-2; TRBD1 might be the D (5 bases). The CDR3 totals 13 residues. V lost 10 bases and J 5 bases, leaving 17 bases between the germline ends. The CDR3 coding sequence is TGTGCCACTTCCTCCGGGACGTATTATGGCTACACCTTC. Translating gives CATSSGTYYGYTF.

The chain couples TRBV25-1 to TRBJ2-2; TRBD1 matches 11 bases. The CDR3 has 18 amino acids. V was clipped by 8 bases and J by 3 bases; unmatched bases: 14. CDR1 is MGHDK and CDR2 is SYGVNS in the germline V gene. CDR3 in amino acids: CASHGSYGTGGHTGELFF. The CDR3 nucleotides are TGTGCCAGCCATGGATCCTACGGGACAGGGGGGCACACCGGGGAGCTGTTTTTT.